The next 27 T cell receptor beta chains were all read from a single sample in a study of blood T cell repertoires in COVID-19. Data came from immunoSEQ multiplex PCR; TCRdb stores just in-frame clones and leaves some out. The repertoire holds 200,000 to 250,000 clones, with approximately 86% as singletons. The sequencing input was peripheral blood. These TCRs come from a woman at least 80 years old with acute or convalescent COVID-19.

On this clone itself: Additional DNA sequences in this sample encode the identical CDR3. The CDR3: CASSSGYGYTF. In nucleotides, the CDR3 is TGTGCCAGCAGCTCAGGGTATGGCTACACCTTC. This chain links TRBV2 with TRBJ1-2; the D gene is possibly TRBD1 (5 bases). Germline values: CDR1 SNHLY, CDR2 FYNNEI. Between the trimmed V and J ends, which lost 6 bases and 5 bases, there was a span of 7 bases. CDR3 length: 11 amino acids. The variable domain in full, completed from reference TRBV2 and TRBJ1-2, reads EPEVTQTPSHQVTQMGQEVILRCVPISNHLYFYWYRQILGQKVEFLVSFYNNEISEKSEIFDDQFSVERPDGSNFTLKIRSTKLEDSAMYFCASSSGYGYTFGSGTRLTVV.

The V and J genes are TRBV27 and TRBJ1-3; D might be TRBD1 (5 bases). The CDR3 extends over 17 amino acids. Germline values: CDR1 MNHEY, CDR2 SMNVEV (reference sequence). With 7 bases removed from V and 5 bases from J, the gap between germline ends came to 24 bases. The CDR3 loop is CASMSYIGGDSRNTIYF. Written as DNA, the CDR3 is TGTGCCAGCATGTCCTACATCGGGGGGGATAGTCGAAACACCATATATTTT.

The V call is TRBV30, the J call TRBJ1-2; 7 positions agree with TRBD1. This CDR3 is built from 12 residues. In germline, CDR1 is GTSNPN, CDR2 SVGIG (reference sequence). Unmatched junction bases numbered 4, after V lost 7 bases and J lost 2 bases. CDR3 nucleotide sequence: TGTGCCTCAGACAGGGACAACTATGGCTACACCTTC. Its translation: CASDRDNYGYTF.

This chain uses TRBV11-2 with TRBJ1-4; D is undetermined. This CDR3 comprises 15 residues. The V and J ends lost 4 bases and 0 bases respectively, with 9 bases between them. Germline V gene lookup returns CDR1 SGHAT and CDR2 FQNNGV. CDR3 in amino acids: CASSSTGATNEKLFF. CDR3 nucleotide sequence: TGTGCCAGCAGCTCCACCGGTGCAACTAATGAAAAACTGTTTTTT.

The rearrangement links TRBV11-2 to TRBJ2-6, with TRBD1 matching 8 bases. Unmatched junction bases numbered 10, after V lost 2 bases and J lost 4 bases. Germline lookup yields CDR1 SGHAT and CDR2 FQNNGV. CDR3 length: 18 residues. This CDR3 is CASSLLGQGAGGANVLTF. CDR3 DNA sequence: TGTGCCAGCAGCTTATTGGGGCAGGGGGCTGGAGGGGCCAACGTCCTGACTTTC. The full variable domain, its missing parts supplied by reference TRBV11-2 and TRBJ2-6, is EAGVAQSPRYKIIEKRQSVAFWCNPISGHATLYWYQQILGQGPKLLIQFQNNGVVDDSQLPKDRFSAERLKGVDSTLKIQPAKLEDSAVYLCASSLLGQGAGGANVLTFGAGSRLTVL.

J is TRBJ1-5 and V is TRBV5-5; weak D call: TRBD1 (5 bases). The germline V gene has CDR1 SGHKS and CDR2 YYEKEE (reference sequence). This CDR3 has 15 amino acids. Trimming took 1 base from V and 7 from J, leaving 15 bases between them. DNA of the CDR3: TGTGCCAGCAGCTTGTTCGCGGGGCAGGGACAGCCCCAGCATTTT. Protein sequence: CASSLFAGQGQPQHF.

The chain carries TRBV18 and TRBJ2-1; 12 bases line up with TRBD2. Germline V lookup: CDR1 KGHSH, CDR2 LQKENI. The CDR3 length is 16 residues. The junction had 4 bases not matched to a gene; V was cut back by 4 bases and J by 3 bases. CDR3 DNA: TGTGCCAGCTCACGGACTAGCGGGGCCTACTACAATGAGCAGTTCTTC. Translating it yields CASSRTSGAYYNEQFF. The whole variable domain, filled in from reference TRBV18 and TRBJ2-1, reads NAGVMQNPRHLVRRRGQEARLRCSPMKGHSHVYWYRQLPEEGLKFMVYLQKENIIDESGMPKERFSAEFPKEGPSILRIQQVVRGDSAAYFCASSRTSGAYYNEQFFGPGTRLTVL.

The J gene is TRBJ2-7, the V gene TRBV7-2, with 7 bases fitting TRBD2. This CDR3 is built from 15 residues. With 2 bases clipped from V and 3 bases from J, the junction kept 7 bases outside the gene matches. Germline lookup yields CDR1 SGHTA and CDR2 FQGNSA. This chain's CDR3 is CASSLSWGGNYEQYF. CDR3 bases: TGTGCCAGCAGCTTAAGTTGGGGGGGGAACTACGAGCAGTACTTC.

V is TRBV10-3 and J is TRBJ2-7, with D tentatively TRBD2 (5 bases). The germline V gene has CDR1 ENHRY and CDR2 SYGVKD. V lost 3 bases to trimming and J lost 3 bases, with 9 bases between them. This CDR3 is built from 13 residues. The CDR3 loop reads CAISDYRDYEQYF. The CDR3 coding sequence is TGTGCCATCAGTGACTATCGGGACTACGAGCAGTACTTC.

This clone has a handful of counts. The chain uses TRBV21-1 and TRBJ1-1; the listed D gene, TRBD1, was not tested against the DNA. TRBV21-1 is annotated as a pseudogene. The CDR3 contains 17 residues. The CDR3 DNA follows: TGTGCCAGCAGCGCGCACCGGGACAGGGGACCGAACACTGAAGCTTTCTTT. This translates into CASSAHRDRGPNTEAFF.

The chain carries TRBV5-4 and TRBJ2-1; 7 nucleotides agree with TRBD2. V trimming: 0 bases; J trimming: 4 bases; junction bases outside the gene matches: 4. This CDR3 spans 15 amino acids. Germline V gene data show CDR1 as SGHNT and CDR2 as YYREEE (reference sequence). This chain's CDR3 is CASSLVTGGYNEQFF. The CDR3 bases are TGTGCCAGCAGCTTGGTTACGGGGGGTTACAATGAGCAGTTCTTC.

The chain links TRBV5-1 to TRBJ2-7; TRBD2 matches at 8 bases. The CDR3 contains 18 residues. V was pared by 0 bases and J by 2 bases, with 13 bases of the junction left unmatched. CDR1 and CDR2 (germline): SGHRS, YFSETQ. In DNA form, the CDR3 reads TGCGCCAGCAGCTTGGCCAGCCCGGGGCGGGGGGACCCCTACGAGCAGTACTTC. Its protein product is CASSLASPGRGDPYEQYF.

V and J are TRBV24-1 and TRBJ1-1; D is unclear. Deletions cut 5 bases from V and 2 bases from J, with 8 bases between. The CDR3 sequence is 13 residues long. Looked up from germline, CDR1 is KGHDR and CDR2 is SFDVKD. CDR3: CATSGRRNTEAFF. The CDR3, as DNA: TGTGCCACCAGTGGCAGGCGCAACACTGAAGCTTTCTTT.

V gene TRBV11-2 combines with J gene TRBJ2-3; D gene unclear. The V gene's germline CDR1 is SGHAT and CDR2 FQNNGV. The CDR3 is made up of 12 amino acids. The V end was cut by 5 bases, the J end by 4 bases, with 7 bases between. The CDR3 loop reads CASSPVPDTQYF. The CDR3 nucleotides read TGTGCCAGCAGCCCGGTCCCAGATACGCAGTATTTT.

The chain recombines TRBV7-2 with TRBJ1-3, with D possibly being TRBD1 (6 bases). This CDR3 region has 15 residues. Germline loops: CDR1 SGHTA, CDR2 FQGNSA. Trimming pared 1 base from V and 2 bases from J, leaving 9 bases between. The CDR3 sequence: CASSLGQGTGNTIYF. CDR3 coding DNA: TGTGCCAGCAGCTTAGGGCAGGGGACTGGAAACACCATATATTTT.

The chain employs TRBV7-8 and TRBJ2-7, with 11 bases identical to TRBD1. From germline, CDR1 is SGHVS and CDR2 FQNEAQ. There are 15 residues in the CDR3. After removal of 3 bases from V and 7 bases from J, the junction contained 8 bases not matched to a gene. CDR3 protein: CASSFMGQGEGEQYF. CDR3 nucleotide sequence: TGTGCCAGCAGCTTTATGGGACAGGGGGAGGGGGAGCAGTACTTC. Combining the CDR3 with reference TRBV7-8 and TRBJ2-7 gives the whole variable domain GAGVSQSPRYKVAKRGQDVALRCDPISGHVSLFWYQQALGQGPEFLTYFQNEAQLDKSGLPSDRFFAERPEGSVSTLKIQRTQQEDSAVYLCASSFMGQGEGEQYFGPGTRLTVT.

This clone was detected once. The chain is built from TRBV27 and TRBJ1-2, with 7 bases aligning to TRBD1. V was clipped by 5 bases and J by 5 bases; unmatched bases: 14. CDR3 length: 16 amino acids. Looked up from germline, CDR1 is MNHEY and CDR2 is SMNVEV (reference sequence). The CDR3 here is CASSAGQARYGYGYTF. DNA for the CDR3: TGTGCCAGCAGTGCCGGACAGGCTAGATATGGGTATGGCTACACCTTC.

The chain carries TRBV11-2 and TRBJ2-7, with 8 bases that match TRBD1. Germline V lookup: CDR1 SGHAT, CDR2 FQNNGV. CDR3 length: 15 residues. The ends lost 5 bases at V and 4 bases at J; junction bases unmatched: 10. This chain's CDR3 is CASSQMGRGPYEQYF. DNA of the CDR3: TGTGCCAGCAGCCAAATGGGCAGGGGGCCGTACGAGCAGTACTTC.

This chain joins TRBV6-6 and TRBJ2-7; D might be TRBD2 (5 bases). The CDR3 spans 15 residues. Per germline, CDR1 MNHNY and CDR2 SVGAGI (reference sequence). V shed 5 bases and J shed 12 bases, with 26 bases lying between them. CDR3 protein: CASSDARRGRGLLYF. The CDR3 DNA reads as TGTGCCAGCAGTGACGCACGCCGCGGGCGAGGGTTGCTGTACTTC.

The chain combines TRBV5-1 with TRBJ2-3; 12 nucleotides line up with TRBD1. V lost 2 bases and J lost 1; bases outside the gene matches: 8. CDR1 SGHRS and CDR2 YFSETQ come from the germline V gene. CDR3 length: 18 residues. CDR3 sequence: CASSFPGQGAVGTDTQYF. Written as DNA, the CDR3 is TGCGCCAGCAGCTTCCCGGGACAGGGGGCGGTCGGCACAGATACGCAGTATTTT.

This chain's CDR3 is CASEVYSGNTIYF. CDR3 nucleotide sequence: TGTGCCAGCGAAGTGTATAGTGGAAACACCATATATTTT. V usage is TRBV12-3 or TRBV12-4 and J usage is TRBJ1-3; D gene ambiguous. There are 13 residues in the CDR3. The V and J ends lost 8 bases and 3 bases respectively, with 11 bases between them.

This sequence joins TRBV9 and TRBJ1-1, with D possibly being TRBD1 (5 bases). CDR3 size: 15 residues. Germline V gene lookup returns CDR1 SGDLS and CDR2 YYNGEE. V was cut by 0 bases and J by 4 bases, with 13 bases left in between. CDR3 sequence reads: CASSVVPGGSTEAFF. CDR3 sequence (DNA): TGTGCCAGCAGCGTAGTTCCGGGGGGGAGCACTGAAGCTTTCTTT.

This chain joins TRBV29-1 and TRBJ1-1; the D gene is possibly TRBD1 (5 bases). The V gene's germline CDR1 is SQVTM and CDR2 ANQGSEA. CDR3 size: 15 residues. With 0 bases removed from V and 4 bases from J, the gap between germline ends came to 15 bases. CDR3 in amino acids: CSVEELGSGATEAFF. CDR3 bases: TGCAGCGTTGAAGAGTTGGGCTCTGGGGCCACTGAAGCTTTCTTT.

The chain joins TRBV19 to TRBJ1-2; 9 bases line up with TRBD1. The V gene's germline CDR1 is LNHDA and CDR2 SQIVND (reference sequence). With V trimmed by 6 bases and J by 2 bases, 10 bases remained unmatched. The CDR3 contains 16 residues. The CDR3 DNA reads TGTGCCAGTAGCCCTCCTCCGGGACAGGGAAACTATGGCTACACCTTC. Amino acid sequence: CASSPPPGQGNYGYTF. The variable domain in full, with the rest retrieved from reference TRBV19 and TRBJ1-2, is DGGITQSPKYLFRKEGQNVTLSCEQNLNHDAMYWYRQDPGQGLRLIYYSQIVNDFQKGDIAEGYSVSREKKESFPLTVTSAQKNPTAFYLCASSPPPGQGNYGYTFGSGTRLTVV.

The chain links TRBV5-5 to TRBJ1-4; maybe TRBD1 (6 bases). This CDR3 has 15 amino acids. CDR1 SGHKS and CDR2 YYEKEE come from the germline V gene (reference sequence). The V and J ends lost 4 bases and 8 bases respectively, with 18 bases between them. The CDR3 bases are TGTGCCAGCAGCACAGGGTTAGGGGTTGGAGAAAAACTGTTTTTT. Translating it yields CASSTGLGVGEKLFF. The full variable domain, its missing parts supplied by reference TRBV5-5 and TRBJ1-4, is DAGVTQSPTHLIKTRGQQVTLRCSPISGHKSVSWYQQVLGQGPQFIFQYYEKEERGRGNFPDRFSARQFPNYSSELNVNALLLGDSALYLCASSTGLGVGEKLFFGSGTQLSVL.

V usage is TRBV10-2 and J usage is TRBJ2-7, with TRBD2 identical over 9 bases. The CDR3 is 13 residues long. Trimming at V came to 8 bases and at J to 2 bases, leaving 4 bases not matched to a gene. The germline V gene encodes CDR1 WSHSY and CDR2 SAAADI. This CDR3 reads CASASSGAYEQYF. The CDR3 nucleotides read TGCGCCAGCGCCTCTAGCGGGGCCTACGAGCAGTACTTC.

The chain joins TRBV6-6 to TRBJ1-2, with D perhaps TRBD1 (5 bases). V lost 3 bases, J lost 4 bases, and 15 bases lay in between. The CDR3 has 15 residues. Germline CDR1 MNHNY, CDR2 SVGAGI (reference sequence). The CDR3 bases are TGTGCCAGCAGTTATTCGGGGGGGATTGGCTATGGCTACACCTTC. Residues: CASSYSGGIGYGYTF.